The count of the clone carrying this T cell receptor (beta chain) is one. Its antigen is not known. This entry is derived from a study of chemoradiotherapy in HPV16-positive cancers. Study-level background: Candidate HPV-specific clones and shared TCR motifs came from a couple of HPV16-positive patients.

Libraries were prepared by immunoSEQ multiplex PCR; TCRdb keeps only in-frame clonotypes and omits some of them. The sample has about 4,400 clones, roughly 90% seen once. The study, taken as a whole, reports: HPV-specific T cells were functionally defined from only two HPV16-positive patients. HPV-responsive T-cell expansion during chemoradiotherapy was linked to improved recurrence-free survival in HPV16-positive patients.

This material was acquired from a patient who underwent chemoradiotherapy. The receptor was isolated from a human donor with HPV-associated anogenital cancer.

The CDR3 region is CASSRSGDMNTEAFF. CDR3 nucleotide sequence: TGTGCCAGCAGCCGTTCAGGGGACATGAACACTGAAGCTTTCTTT. The chain uses TRBV4-2 and TRBJ1-1, with D maybe TRBD1 (6 bases). Trimming stripped 4 bases from V and 0 bases from J, with 12 bases between. CDR3 length equals 15 residues. Germline V gene lookup returns CDR1 LGHNA and CDR2 YNFKEQ.